This TCR beta chain was found in a study of tumor-infiltrating lymphocytes in oesophageal squamous cell carcinoma. Germline CDR1 and CDR2: SGHVS and FQNEAQ. The germline V and J ends were trimmed by 4 bases and 10 bases, with 14 bases remaining between them. The CDR3 sequence is 14 residues long. TCRdb re-called the PCR reads with MiXCR, one entry per CDR3 protein. The sample shows 3,000 to 4,000 distinct CDR3 sequences, around 17% of them seen only once. This clonotype was recorded many times. The sample consisted of esophageal tumor tissue. The receptor was isolated from a male donor with esophageal squamous cell carcinoma. This chain joins TRBV7-8 and TRBJ1-6; maybe TRBD1 (6 bases). The CDR3 is CASSSVGGSSPLHF. The CDR3 region has the DNA TGTGCCAGCAGCTCCGTTGGGGGCTCATCACCCCTCCACTTT.